The subject of this entry is one TCR beta chain. This specimen belongs to a study of blood T cell repertoires in COVID-19. Study overall: Acute and convalescent COVID-19 specimens originated in the United States, Italy and Spain. Nucleic acid was either cDNA or gDNA, and it came from T cells, B-cell-depleted T cells, or PBMCs.

This CDR3 is 13 amino acids long. Germline lookup yields CDR1 SGHTS and CDR2 YDEGEE. V gave up 2 bases and J gave up 6 bases, with 11 bases separating them. As handled by the study authors: Reference gene primers were amplified, and this amplification served to estimate nucleated cell counts. The repertoire was sequenced with immunoSEQ multiplex PCR; TCRdb's copy has only in-frame clones and lacks some. From that table come the V and J calls and clone size; the DNA was used to work out D and trimming. Altogether approximately 240,000 clones are present, over 80% being singletons, with the ten largest covering 5.5%.

The sample comprised peripheral blood. V is TRBV5-8 and J is TRBJ1-1; a weak D match, TRBD1 (6 bases). The receptor was isolated from a human donor in a cohort sampled during active COVID-19. CDR3 protein: CASSFGGVAEAFF. CDR3 nucleotides: TGTGCCAGCAGCTTTGGGGGCGTGGCTGAAGCTTTCTTT. Together with reference TRBV5-8 and TRBJ1-1, the CDR3 gives the full variable domain: EAGVTQSPTHLIKTRGQQATLRCSPISGHTSVYWYQQALGLGLQFLLWYDEGEERNRGNFPPRFSGRQFPNYSSELNVNALELEDSALYLCASSFGGVAEAFFGQGTRLTVV.